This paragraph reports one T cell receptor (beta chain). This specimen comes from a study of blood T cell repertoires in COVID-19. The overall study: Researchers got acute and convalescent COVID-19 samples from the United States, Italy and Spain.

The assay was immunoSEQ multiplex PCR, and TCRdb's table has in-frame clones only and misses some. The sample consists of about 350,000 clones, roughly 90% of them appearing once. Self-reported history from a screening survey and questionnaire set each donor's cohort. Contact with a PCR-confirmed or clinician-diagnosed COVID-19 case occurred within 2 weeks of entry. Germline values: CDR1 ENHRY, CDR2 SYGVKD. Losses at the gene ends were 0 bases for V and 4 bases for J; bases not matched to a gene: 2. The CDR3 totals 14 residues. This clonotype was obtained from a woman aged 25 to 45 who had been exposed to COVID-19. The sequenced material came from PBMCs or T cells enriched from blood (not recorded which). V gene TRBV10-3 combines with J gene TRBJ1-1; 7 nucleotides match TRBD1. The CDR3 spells CAISESRQGTEAFF. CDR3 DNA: TGTGCCATCAGTGAGTCGAGACAGGGCACTGAAGCTTTCTTT.